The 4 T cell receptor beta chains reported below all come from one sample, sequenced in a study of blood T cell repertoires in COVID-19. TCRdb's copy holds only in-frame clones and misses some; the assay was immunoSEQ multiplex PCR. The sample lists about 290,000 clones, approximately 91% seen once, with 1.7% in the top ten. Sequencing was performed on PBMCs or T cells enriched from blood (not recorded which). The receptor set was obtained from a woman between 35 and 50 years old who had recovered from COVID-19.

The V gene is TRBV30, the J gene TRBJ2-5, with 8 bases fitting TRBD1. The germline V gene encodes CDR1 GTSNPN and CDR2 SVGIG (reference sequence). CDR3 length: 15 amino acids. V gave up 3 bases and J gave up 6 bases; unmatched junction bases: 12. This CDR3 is CAWRDSGGTPKTQYF. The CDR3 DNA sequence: TGTGCCTGGAGGGATTCAGGGGGCACGCCCAAGACCCAGTACTTC.

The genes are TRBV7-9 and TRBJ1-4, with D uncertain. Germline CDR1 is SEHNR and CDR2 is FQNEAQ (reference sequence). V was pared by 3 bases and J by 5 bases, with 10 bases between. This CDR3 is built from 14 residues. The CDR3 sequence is CASSFEGRNEKLFF. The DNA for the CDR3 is TGTGCCAGCAGCTTTGAGGGAAGAAATGAAAAACTGTTTTTT.

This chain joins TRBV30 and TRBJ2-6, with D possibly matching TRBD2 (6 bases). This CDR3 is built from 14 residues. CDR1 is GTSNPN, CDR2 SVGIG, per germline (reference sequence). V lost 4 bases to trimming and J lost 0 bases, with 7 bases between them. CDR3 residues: CAWTRGSGANVLTF. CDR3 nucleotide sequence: TGTGCCTGGACGCGGGGCTCTGGGGCCAACGTCCTGACTTTC.

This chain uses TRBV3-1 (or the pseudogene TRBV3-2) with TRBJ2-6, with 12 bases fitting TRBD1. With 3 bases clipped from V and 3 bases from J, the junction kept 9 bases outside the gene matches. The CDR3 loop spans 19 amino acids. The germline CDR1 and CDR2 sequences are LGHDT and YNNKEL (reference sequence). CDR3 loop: CASSQRGDRGRFGANVLTF. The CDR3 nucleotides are TGTGCCAGCAGCCAGAGAGGGGACAGGGGGCGCTTTGGGGCCAACGTCCTGACTTTC.